This TCR beta chain stems from a study of cytomegalovirus exposure and HLA in healthy donors. General study findings and limits: In a later analysis, parvovirus B19, influenza, CMV and Epstein-Barr virus appeared linked to several top co-occurrence clusters.

As concerns this clone: Its antigen is not known.

Primers included in the PCR were 60 Vbeta and 13 Jbeta primers. Generated by immunoSEQ multiplex PCR, the TCRdb table keeps only in-frame clones and is missing some. This table has over 100,000 clones, roughly 80% appearing once. The V and J ends lost 1 base and 4 bases respectively, with 13 bases between them. CDR3 length: 16 residues. From germline, CDR1 is SGHAT and CDR2 FQNNGV. The J gene is TRBJ1-4, the V gene TRBV11-2, with no clear D. The origin of this receptor is a man under 40 in good health and CMV-seronegative. Sequencing was performed on PBMCs. As DNA, the CDR3 is TGTGCCAGCAGCTTAGGTGGACTCCCAAATAATGAAAAACTGTTTTTT. As protein: CASSLGGLPNNEKLFF.